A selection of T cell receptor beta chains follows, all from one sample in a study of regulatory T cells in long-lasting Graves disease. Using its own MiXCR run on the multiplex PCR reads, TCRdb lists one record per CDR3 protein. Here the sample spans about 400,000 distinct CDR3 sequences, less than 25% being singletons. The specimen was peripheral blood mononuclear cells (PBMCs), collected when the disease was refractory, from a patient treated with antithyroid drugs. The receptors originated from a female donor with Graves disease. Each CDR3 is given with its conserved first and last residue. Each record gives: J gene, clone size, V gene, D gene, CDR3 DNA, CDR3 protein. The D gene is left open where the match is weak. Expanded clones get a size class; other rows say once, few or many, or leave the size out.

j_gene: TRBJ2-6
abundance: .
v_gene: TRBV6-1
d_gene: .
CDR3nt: TGTGCCAGCAGTCCTACGGGCTCTGGGGCCAACGTCCTGACTTTC
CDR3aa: CASSPTGSGANVLTF

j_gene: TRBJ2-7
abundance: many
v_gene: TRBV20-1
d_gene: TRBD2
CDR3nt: TGCAGTGCTAGGGATAGCGGGAGGATATACGAGCAGTACTTC
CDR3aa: CSARDSGRIYEQYF

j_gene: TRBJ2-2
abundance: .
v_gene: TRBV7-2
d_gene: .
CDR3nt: TGTGCCAGCAGCTCCCCTTCCCCGAACACCGGGGAGCTGTTTTTT
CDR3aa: CASSSPSPNTGELFF

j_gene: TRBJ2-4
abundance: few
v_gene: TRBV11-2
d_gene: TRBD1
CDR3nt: TGTGCCAGCAGCTTAGACTGGAATGCGCCGGGACAGGCCCTCTCCCCCGGGATAAACATTCAGTACTTC
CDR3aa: CASSLDWNAPGQALSPGINIQYF

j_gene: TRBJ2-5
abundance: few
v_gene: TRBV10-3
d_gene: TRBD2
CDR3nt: TGTGCCTCCGACGCCCGTACGGGGGGAGGGCGAGAGACCCAGTACTTC
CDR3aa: CASDARTGGGRETQYF

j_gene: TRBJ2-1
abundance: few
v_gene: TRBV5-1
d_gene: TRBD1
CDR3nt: TGCGCCAGCAGCTGGGGACAGGGGTCCTACAATGAGCAGTTCTTC
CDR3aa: CASSWGQGSYNEQFF

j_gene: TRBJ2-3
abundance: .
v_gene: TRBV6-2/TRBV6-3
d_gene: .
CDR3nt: TGTGCCAGCAGTTACTCGTACAGGTCACTCACAGATACGCAGTATTTT
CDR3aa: CASSYSYRSLTDTQYF

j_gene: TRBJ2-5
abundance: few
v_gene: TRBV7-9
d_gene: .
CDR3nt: TGTGCCAGCAGCTTTGGTCTACAGGGCCAAGAGACCCAGTACTTC
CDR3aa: CASSFGLQGQETQYF

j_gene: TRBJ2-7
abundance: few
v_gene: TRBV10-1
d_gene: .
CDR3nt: TGCGCCAGCAGTAGCAGCCGCCGTGGTGAGCAGTACTTC
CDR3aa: CASSSSRRGEQYF

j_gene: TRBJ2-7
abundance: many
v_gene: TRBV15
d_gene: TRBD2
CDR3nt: TGTGCCACCAGCAGAAACACCCGACTAGCGGGAGGGTACGAGCAGTACTTC
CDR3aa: CATSRNTRLAGGYEQYF

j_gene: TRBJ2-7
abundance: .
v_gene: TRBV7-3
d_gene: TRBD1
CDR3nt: TGTGCCAGCAGCTTAGACCCCGGGACAGGCTCCTACGAGCAGTACTTC
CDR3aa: CASSLDPGTGSYEQYF

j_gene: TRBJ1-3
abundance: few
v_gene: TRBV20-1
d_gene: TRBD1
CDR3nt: TGCAGTGCACGCCGGGACAGGGGGCTTACCCCCTCTGGAAACACCATATATTTT
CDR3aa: CSARRDRGLTPSGNTIYF

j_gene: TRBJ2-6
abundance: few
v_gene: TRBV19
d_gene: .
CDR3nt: TGTGCCAGTGGTTGGTCTGGGGCCAACGTCCTGACTTTC
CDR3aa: CASGWSGANVLTF

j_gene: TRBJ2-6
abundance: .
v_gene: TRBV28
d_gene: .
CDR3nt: .
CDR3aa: CARRVGFGANVLAF

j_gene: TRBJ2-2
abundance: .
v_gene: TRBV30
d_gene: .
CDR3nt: TGTGCCGGGGGGAGACAAGGCGGGGAGCTGTTTTTT
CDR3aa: CAGGRQGGELFF

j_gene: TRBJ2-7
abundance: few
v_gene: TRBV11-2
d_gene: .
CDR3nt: TGTGCCAGCAGTTTTGGGGCAGGGCAAGAGCAGTACTTC
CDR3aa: CASSFGAGQEQYF

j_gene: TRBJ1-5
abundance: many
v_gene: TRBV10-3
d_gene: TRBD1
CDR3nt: TGTGCCATCAGTGACAGGGGGAGCAATCAGCCCCAGCATTTT
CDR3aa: CAISDRGSNQPQHF

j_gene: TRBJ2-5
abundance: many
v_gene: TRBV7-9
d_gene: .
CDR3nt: TGTGCCAGCAGCTTGGCAGGGTCGGGGGAGACCCAGTACTTC
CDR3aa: CASSLAGSGETQYF

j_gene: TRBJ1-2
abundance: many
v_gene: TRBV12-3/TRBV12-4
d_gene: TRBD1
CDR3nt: TGTGCCAGCCACAGGGGCGCGAAATATGGCTACACCTTC
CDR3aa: CASHRGAKYGYTF

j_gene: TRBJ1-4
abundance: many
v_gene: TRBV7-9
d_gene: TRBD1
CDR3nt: TGTGCCAGCAGCTCCCCGGGACAGCGCAACTCAACTAATGAAAAACTGTTTTTT
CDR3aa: CASSSPGQRNSTNEKLFF

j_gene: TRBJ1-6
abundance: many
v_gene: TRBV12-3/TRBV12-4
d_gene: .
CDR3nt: TGTGCCAGCAGTCATCATAATTCACCCCTCCACTTT
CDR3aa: CASSHHNSPLHF

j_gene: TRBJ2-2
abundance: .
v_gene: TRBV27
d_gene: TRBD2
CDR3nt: TGTGCCAGCAGAGCGGGAGTGGGTGCCGGGGAGCTGTTTTTT
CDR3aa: CASRAGVGAGELFF

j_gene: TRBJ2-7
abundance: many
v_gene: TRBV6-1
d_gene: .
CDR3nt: TGTGCCAGCACCGAAATACATGGGGTAATTCCTGCCGAGCAGTACTTC
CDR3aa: CASTEIHGVIPAEQYF

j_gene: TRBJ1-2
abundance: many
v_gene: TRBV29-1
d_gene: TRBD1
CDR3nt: TGCAGCGTTGAACCACAGGGGATCTATGGCTACACCTTC
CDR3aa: CSVEPQGIYGYTF

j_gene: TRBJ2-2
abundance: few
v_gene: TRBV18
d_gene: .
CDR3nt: TGTGCCAGCTCACCAAGGGGGGCAACCGGGGAGCTGTTTTTT
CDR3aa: CASSPRGATGELFF

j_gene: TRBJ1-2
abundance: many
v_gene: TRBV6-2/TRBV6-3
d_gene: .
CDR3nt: TGTGCCAGCAGTTACAGGGGGTCGTGGGACTATGGCTACACCTTC
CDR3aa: CASSYRGSWDYGYTF

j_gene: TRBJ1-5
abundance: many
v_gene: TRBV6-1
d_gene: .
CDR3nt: TGTGCCAGCAGTGAAGCGACCGATCCTCTAGGTAGCAATCAGCCCCAGCATTTT
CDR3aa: CASSEATDPLGSNQPQHF

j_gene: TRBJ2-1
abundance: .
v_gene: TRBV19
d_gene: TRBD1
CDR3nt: TGTACCAGTAGTATAGATCATGGGACAGACTTCAATGAGCAGTTCTTC
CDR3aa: CTSSIDHGTDFNEQFF

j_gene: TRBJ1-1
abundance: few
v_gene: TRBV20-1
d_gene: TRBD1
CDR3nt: TGCAGTGCTAGAGCCATAGGGCAGGGGGCCAGCACTGAAGCTTTCTTT
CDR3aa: CSARAIGQGASTEAFF

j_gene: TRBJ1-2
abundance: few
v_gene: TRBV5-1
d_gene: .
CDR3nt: TGCGCCAGCAGCTTTGTTGGTACCACTAACTATGGCTACACCTTC
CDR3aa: CASSFVGTTNYGYTF

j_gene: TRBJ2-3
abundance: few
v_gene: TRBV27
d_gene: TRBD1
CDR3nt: TGTGCCAGCAGTATAGGGGACAGTAGCACAGATACGCAGTATTTT
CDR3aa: CASSIGDSSTDTQYF

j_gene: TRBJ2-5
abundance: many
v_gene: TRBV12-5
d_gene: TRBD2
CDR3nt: TGTGCTAGTGGTTGGGGACTAGCACTAGTGGAGACCCAGTACTTC
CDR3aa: CASGWGLALVETQYF

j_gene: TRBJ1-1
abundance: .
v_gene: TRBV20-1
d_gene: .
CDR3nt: TGCAGTGCCCACCCCGGTGACACTGAAGCTTTCTTT
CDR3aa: CSAHPGDTEAFF

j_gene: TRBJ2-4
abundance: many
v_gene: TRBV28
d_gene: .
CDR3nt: TGTGCCAGCAGCCCCGGACAGAAACTAGCCAAAAACATTCAGTACTTC
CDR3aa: CASSPGQKLAKNIQYF

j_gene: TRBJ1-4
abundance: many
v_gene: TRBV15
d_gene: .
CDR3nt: TGTGCCACCAGCAGATCTAATACTTATCCAACTAATGAAAAACTGTTTTTT
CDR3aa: CATSRSNTYPTNEKLFF

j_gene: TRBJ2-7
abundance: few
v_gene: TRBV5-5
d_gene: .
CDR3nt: TGTGCCAGCAGCCCCTACGGAGTTTACGAGCAGTACTTC
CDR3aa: CASSPYGVYEQYF

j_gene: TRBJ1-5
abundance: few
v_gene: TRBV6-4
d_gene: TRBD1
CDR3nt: TGTGCCAGCAGTGTGGGCAGGACAGGGGGCGCGGATCAGCCCCAGCATTTT
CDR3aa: CASSVGRTGGADQPQHF

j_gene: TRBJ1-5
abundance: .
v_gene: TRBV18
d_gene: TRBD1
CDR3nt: TGTGCCAGCTCACCCGCCAGGGGGCTCGCTCAGCCCCAGCATTTT
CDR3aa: CASSPARGLAQPQHF

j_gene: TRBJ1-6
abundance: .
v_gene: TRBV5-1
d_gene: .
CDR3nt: TGCGCCAGCAGCGGGGCAGCCACCTATAATTCACCCCTCCACTTT
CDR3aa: CASSGAATYNSPLHF

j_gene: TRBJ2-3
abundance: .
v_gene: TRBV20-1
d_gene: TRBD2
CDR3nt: TGCAGTGCTAGGGGACTAGGAGGACTTACAGATACGCAGTATTTT
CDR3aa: CSARGLGGLTDTQYF

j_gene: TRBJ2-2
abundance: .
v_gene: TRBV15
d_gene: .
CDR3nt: TGTGCCACCAGGAGGCGGGACGGCGGGGAGCTGTTTTTT
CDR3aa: CATRRRDGGELFF

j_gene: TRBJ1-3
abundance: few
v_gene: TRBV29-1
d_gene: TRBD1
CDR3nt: TGCGGCGGACAGGGGGACGGAAACACCATATATTTT
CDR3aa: CGGQGDGNTIYF

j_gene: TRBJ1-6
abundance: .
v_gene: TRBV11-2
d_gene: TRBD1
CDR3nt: TGTGCCAGCAGCAGACAGGACAGGGCGGATTCACCCCTCCACTTT
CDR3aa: CASSRQDRADSPLHF

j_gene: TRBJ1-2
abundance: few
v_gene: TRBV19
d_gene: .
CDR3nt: TGTGCCAGTTCGGCCACTTACTATGGCTACACCTTC
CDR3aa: CASSATYYGYTF

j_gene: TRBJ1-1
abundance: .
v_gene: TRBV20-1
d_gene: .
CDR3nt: TGCAGTGCTAGAGCCCAAGGACAAACAGGGTTTTATGAGTCTGAAGCTTTCTTT
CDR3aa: CSARAQGQTGFYESEAFF

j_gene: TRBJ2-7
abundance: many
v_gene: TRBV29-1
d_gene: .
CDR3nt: TGCAGCGTTGAAGAAAGGGATTACGAGCAGTACTTC
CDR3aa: CSVEERDYEQYF

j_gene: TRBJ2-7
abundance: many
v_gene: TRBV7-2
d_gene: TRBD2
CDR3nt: TGTGCCAGCAGCCGGACTAGCGGGAGCGCTTACGAGCAGTACTTC
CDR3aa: CASSRTSGSAYEQYF

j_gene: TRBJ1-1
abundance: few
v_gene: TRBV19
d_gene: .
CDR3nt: TGTGCCAGTAGTATTTCCCAGGCCGCGGGGGGCACTGAAGCTTTCTTT
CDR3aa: CASSISQAAGGTEAFF

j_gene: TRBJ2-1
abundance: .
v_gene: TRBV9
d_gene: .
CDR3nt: TGTGCCAGCAGCGTAAACAAGGGAGGCTACAATGAGCAGTTCTTC
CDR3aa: CASSVNKGGYNEQFF

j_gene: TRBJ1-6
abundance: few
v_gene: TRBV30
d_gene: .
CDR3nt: TGTGCCTGGAGTATGGGGCCCAATTCACCCCTCCACTTT
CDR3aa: CAWSMGPNSPLHF

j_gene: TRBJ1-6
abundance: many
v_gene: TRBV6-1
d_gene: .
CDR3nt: TGTGCCAGCGGTCACAGGTGGAATTCACCCCTCCACTTT
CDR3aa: CASGHRWNSPLHF

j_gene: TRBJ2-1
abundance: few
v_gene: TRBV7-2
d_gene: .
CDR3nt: TGTGCCAGCAGCCGACAGAATGAGCAGTTCTTC
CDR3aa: CASSRQNEQFF

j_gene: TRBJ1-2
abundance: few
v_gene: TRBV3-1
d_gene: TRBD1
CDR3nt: TGTGCCAGCAGCCAAGCTTGGGGTAGACAGGGAAAATTCGGCTACACCTTC
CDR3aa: CASSQAWGRQGKFGYTF

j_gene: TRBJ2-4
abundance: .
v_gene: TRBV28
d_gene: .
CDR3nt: TGTGCCAGCAGTTTAAGTGATACAGTCAAAAACATTCAGTACTTC
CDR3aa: CASSLSDTVKNIQYF

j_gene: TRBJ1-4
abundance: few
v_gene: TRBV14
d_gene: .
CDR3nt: TGTGCCAGCAGCCCCGGGACTCAGAGGACTAATGAAAAACTGTTTTTT
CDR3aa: CASSPGTQRTNEKLFF